Presented here are 20 T cell receptor beta chains from one specimen sequenced in a study of blood T cell repertoires in COVID-19. TCRdb keeps only in-frame clones here, not all; method: immunoSEQ multiplex PCR. The sample includes around 240,000 clones, roughly 80% seen only once; the top ten take approximately 7.4%. The sequenced sample was peripheral blood. These receptor sequences come from a woman between 45 and 60 years old with acute or convalescent COVID-19.

The chain has TRBV4-1 and TRBJ2-1; TRBD2 matches 8 bases. With V trimmed by 3 bases and J by 4 bases, 8 bases remained unmatched. This CDR3 is 16 amino acids long. CDR1 is MGHRA, CDR2 YSYEKL, per germline. CDR3 coding DNA: TGCGCCAGCAGCCACCTTATAGCGGGAATTTACAATGAGCAGTTCTTC. Amino acids: CASSHLIAGIYNEQFF.

V gene TRBV5-1 combines with J gene TRBJ1-4; 9 bases map to TRBD1. Germline assignment: CDR1 SGHRS and CDR2 YFSETQ. V was pared by 0 bases and J by 5 bases, with 5 bases of the junction left unmatched. The CDR3 runs 16 residues. For the CDR3, the DNA is TGCGCCAGCAGCTTGGCCCCCGGGACAGGGAATGAAAAACTGTTTTTT. It translates to CASSLAPGTGNEKLFF. Drawing the rest from reference TRBV5-1 and TRBJ1-4, the complete variable domain is KAGVTQTPRYLIKTRGQQVTLSCSPISGHRSVSWYQQTPGQGLQFLFEYFSETQRNKGNFPGRFSGRQFSNSRSEMNVSTLELGDSALYLCASSLAPGTGNEKLFFGSGTQLSVL.

The J gene is TRBJ2-1, the V gene TRBV29-1; 14 bases are a match to TRBD2. Losses at the gene ends were 2 bases for V and 15 bases for J; bases not matched to a gene: 9. The CDR3 sequence is 14 residues long. Germline V gene sequence: CDR1 SQVTM, CDR2 ANQGSEA. CDR3 sequence (DNA): TGCAGCGTTGAAAGGGGGACTAGCGGGGGATTTCTGTTCTTC. Translating it yields CSVERGTSGGFLFF.

The chain couples TRBV7-9 to TRBJ1-3; D ambiguous. The germline V gene has CDR1 SEHNR and CDR2 FQNEAQ (reference sequence). V gave up 1 base and J gave up 0 bases, with 13 bases separating them. This CDR3 is built from 17 residues. CDR3 coding DNA: TGTGCCAGCAGCTTAGATTGGGCCGGTATCTCTGGAAACACCATATATTTT. Translation: CASSLDWAGISGNTIYF. Full variable domain (remainder filled in from reference TRBV7-9 and TRBJ1-3): DTGVSQNPRHKITKRGQNVTFRCDPISEHNRLYWYRQTLGQGPEFLTYFQNEAQLEKSRLLSDRFSAERPKGSFSTLEIQRTEQGDSAMYLCASSLDWAGISGNTIYFGEGSWLTVV.

The CDR3 nucleotides are TGTGCCAGCAGCTTTTCGACAGTTAACACTGAAGCTTTCTTT. This encodes CASSFSTVNTEAFF. The genes are TRBV7-9 and TRBJ1-1; D is perhaps TRBD1 (5 bases). Between the trimmed V and J ends, which lost 3 bases and 2 bases, there was a span of 10 bases. The germline CDR1 and CDR2 sequences are SEHNR and FQNEAQ (reference sequence). This CDR3 is built from 14 residues.

V usage is TRBV21-1 and J usage is TRBJ1-6; TRBD1 is the table's D call and was not checked against the DNA. TRBV21-1 is listed as a pseudogene. This CDR3 region has 14 residues. CDR3: CASIKQGNHSPLHF. CDR3 DNA: TGTGCCAGCATCAAACAGGGCAACCACTCACCCCTCCACTTT.

This clone has a single count. The chain joins TRBV28 to TRBJ1-1, with 11 bases that match TRBD1. The CDR3 runs 15 residues. V shed 6 bases, J shed 5 bases, and the junction held 8 bases outside the gene matches. Germline V gene data show CDR1 as MDHEN and CDR2 as SYDVKM. CDR3 sequence reads: CASSTGTGGFTEAFF. The CDR3 nucleotides read TGTGCCAGCAGCACCGGGACAGGGGGTTTTACTGAAGCTTTCTTT.

The chain uses TRBV28 and TRBJ1-3; TRBD1 matches at 7 bases. The V gene's germline CDR1 is MDHEN and CDR2 SYDVKM. Trimming took 2 bases from V and 5 from J; bases not matched to a gene: 6. The CDR3 contains 15 residues. The CDR3 spells CASSLGGQARNTIYF. The CDR3 nucleotides read TGTGCCAGCAGTTTAGGTGGACAGGCTCGAAACACCATATATTTT.

The chain combines TRBV30 with TRBJ1-1; tentatively, D is TRBD1 (6 bases). Trimming took 7 bases from V and 5 from J, leaving 20 bases between them. Looked up from germline, CDR1 is GTSNPN and CDR2 is SVGIG (reference sequence). This CDR3 region has 14 residues. DNA of the CDR3: TGTGCCTTATTGGGGGACACTTTTGGAACTGAAGCTTTCTTT. Protein sequence: CALLGDTFGTEAFF.

The CDR3 loop is CAISESKGMNTEAFF. The CDR3 DNA reads as TGTGCCATCAGTGAGTCAAAGGGGATGAACACTGAAGCTTTCTTT. This rearrangement joins TRBV10-3 to TRBJ1-1, with D possibly TRBD1 on 5 matching bases. The CDR3 runs 15 residues. V was cut by 0 bases and J by 0 bases, with 8 bases left in between. Germline V gene sequence: CDR1 ENHRY, CDR2 SYGVKD.

The chain has TRBV27 and TRBJ1-3; D is possibly TRBD1 (5 bases). Trimming took off 3 bases at V and 2 bases at J, with 14 bases between the two ends. This CDR3 has 16 amino acids. Germline V gene data show CDR1 as MNHEY and CDR2 as SMNVEV (reference sequence). CDR3 protein: CASSFRGGFPGNTIYF. The CDR3 bases are TGTGCCAGCAGTTTCCGTGGGGGGTTTCCTGGAAACACCATATATTTT.

The V and J genes are TRBV30 and TRBJ2-3; TRBD1 is a possible D gene (6 bases). V shed 5 bases and J shed 5 bases, with 20 bases lying between them. This CDR3 has 15 amino acids. Germline CDR1 and CDR2: GTSNPN and SVGIG (reference sequence). This CDR3 is CAWESGTAGEDTQYF. The CDR3 DNA sequence: TGTGCCTGGGAATCCGGGACCGCAGGGGAAGATACGCAGTATTTT.

The genes are TRBV28 and TRBJ2-2, with 7 bases that match TRBD1. The CDR3 has 12 residues. V dropped 11 bases and J dropped 4; count of bases not matched to a gene: 4. The V gene's germline CDR1 is MDHEN and CDR2 SYDVKM. CDR3 nucleotides: TGTGCCGTTGCAGGGGGCACCGGGGAGCTGTTTTTT. Amino acid sequence: CAVAGGTGELFF.

As DNA, the CDR3 is TGTGCCAGCAGGAGACCCGGGAGGGCAGTGGATGAGCAGTTCTTC. This encodes CASRRPGRAVDEQFF. The rearrangement links TRBV11-2 to TRBJ2-1, with 8 nucleotides matching TRBD2. Unmatched junction bases numbered 12, after V lost 6 bases and J lost 8 bases. The CDR3 totals 15 residues. Germline CDR1 reads SGHAT; CDR2 reads FQNNGV. Full variable domain (outside the CDR3, taken from reference TRBV11-2 and TRBJ2-1): EAGVAQSPRYKIIEKRQSVAFWCNPISGHATLYWYQQILGQGPKLLIQFQNNGVVDDSQLPKDRFSAERLKGVDSTLKIQPAKLEDSAVYLCASRRPGRAVDEQFFGPGTRLTVL.

This clone is a singleton in its sample. The chain uses TRBV19 and TRBJ1-2; 9 bases align to TRBD1. Germline CDR1 is LNHDA and CDR2 is SQIVND (reference sequence). With V trimmed by 5 bases and J by 2 bases, 6 bases remained unmatched. CDR3 length equals 15 residues. CDR3 region: CASSSPGQGNYGYTF. CDR3 DNA sequence: TGTGCCAGTAGTTCTCCGGGACAGGGAAACTATGGCTACACCTTC. The whole variable domain, filled in from reference TRBV19 and TRBJ1-2, reads DGGITQSPKYLFRKEGQNVTLSCEQNLNHDAMYWYRQDPGQGLRLIYYSQIVNDFQKGDIAEGYSVSREKKESFPLTVTSAQKNPTAFYLCASSSPGQGNYGYTFGSGTRLTVV.

The chain couples TRBV28 to TRBJ1-3; D is ambiguous. Trimming removed 5 bases from V and 4 bases from J, with 12 bases in between. Looked up from germline, CDR1 is MDHEN and CDR2 is SYDVKM. CDR3 size: 14 residues. This CDR3 is CASSPGQSGNTIYF. The CDR3, as DNA: TGTGCCAGCAGTCCAGGTCAATCGGGAAACACCATATATTTT.

The rearrangement uses TRBV19 and TRBJ2-3; possibly TRBD1 for D (6 bases). This CDR3 is built from 14 residues. Trimming took 3 bases from V and 1 from J, leaving 8 bases between them. Germline values: CDR1 LNHDA, CDR2 SQIVND (reference sequence). For the CDR3, the DNA is TGTGCCAGTAGTATTACAGGGCGCACAGATACGCAGTATTTT. Amino acids: CASSITGRTDTQYF.

Remarks on this clone: Different DNA sequences within this sample yield the same CDR3. This sequence joins TRBV7-9 and TRBJ2-1, with D unresolved. The CDR3 runs to 16 residues. With 5 bases removed from V and 7 bases from J, the gap between germline ends came to 21 bases. Germline CDR1 SEHNR, CDR2 FQNEAQ (reference sequence). This chain's CDR3 is CASSPGGSPRNNEQFF. CDR3 nucleotide sequence: TGTGCCAGCAGCCCTGGTGGTAGCCCAAGAAATAATGAGCAGTTCTTC.

This clone was detected once. This sequence joins TRBV30 and TRBJ2-2; a weak D match, TRBD2 (5 bases). The CDR3 has 14 residues. Trimming took off 3 bases at V and 0 bases at J, with 8 bases between the two ends. Germline assignment: CDR1 GTSNPN and CDR2 SVGIG (reference sequence). The CDR3 protein is CAWSGEPNTGELFF. CDR3 sequence (DNA): TGTGCCTGGAGCGGGGAACCGAACACCGGGGAGCTGTTTTTT.

The chain is built from TRBV28 and TRBJ2-7; D is ambiguous. The CDR3 length is 14 residues. Per the germline V gene, CDR1 is MDHEN and CDR2 is SYDVKM. Trimming left V 7 bases short and J 0 bases short, with 13 bases between. CDR3 region: CASNPYSRSYEQYF. CDR3 coding DNA: TGTGCCAGCAATCCCTACTCTCGCTCCTACGAGCAGTACTTC.